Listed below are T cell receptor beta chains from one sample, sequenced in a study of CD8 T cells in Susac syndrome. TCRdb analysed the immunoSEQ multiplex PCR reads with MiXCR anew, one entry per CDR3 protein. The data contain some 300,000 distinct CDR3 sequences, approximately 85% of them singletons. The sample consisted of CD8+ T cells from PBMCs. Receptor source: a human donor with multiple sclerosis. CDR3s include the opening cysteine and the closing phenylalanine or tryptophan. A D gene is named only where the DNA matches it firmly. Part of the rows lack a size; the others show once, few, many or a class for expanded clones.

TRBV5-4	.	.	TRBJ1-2	TGTGCCAGCAGCTTTGACGGGAACAACTATGGCTACACCTTC	CASSFDGNNYGYTF
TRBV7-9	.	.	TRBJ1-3	TGTGCCAGCAGCTTAGGCTCACCCTTGAGAAACACCATATATTTT	CASSLGSPLRNTIYF
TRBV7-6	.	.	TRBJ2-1	TGTGCCAGCAGCTTAGCTATTAAGGGACTCATCTCATACAACAGTGAGCAGTTCTTC	CASSLAIKGLISYNSEQFF
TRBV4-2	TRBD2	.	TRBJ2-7	TGTGCCAGCAGCCAAGTCCAACTAGCGGGAGGCTACGAGCAGTACTTC	CASSQVQLAGGYEQYF
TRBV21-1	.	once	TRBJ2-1	TGTGCCAGCGAACGAGGGGGTAGCGGGAGAAGAGGCAATGAGCAGTTCTTC	CASERGGSGRRGNEQFF
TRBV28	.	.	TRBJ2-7	TGTGCCAGCAGTCCCCCTCCGGGCCCAAGGTTCTACGAGCAGTACTTC	CASSPPPGPRFYEQYF
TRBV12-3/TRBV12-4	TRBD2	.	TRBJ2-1	TGTGCCAGCAGTTTTTCGCGGGAGGGATACAATGAGCAGTTCTTC	CASSFSREGYNEQFF
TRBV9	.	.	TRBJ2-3	TGTGCCAGCAGCGTAGCTCGGGATACGCAGTATTTT	CASSVARDTQYF
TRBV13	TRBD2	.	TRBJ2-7	TGTGCCAGCAGCTCCAACCCGGCTAGCGGGAGACGGGAGCAGTACTTC	CASSSNPASGRREQYF
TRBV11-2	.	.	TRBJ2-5	TGTGCCAGCAGCCCGTGGGAAGGAGTACGGAGCCAAGAGACCCAGTACTTC	CASSPWEGVRSQETQYF
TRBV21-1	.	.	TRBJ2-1	TGTGCCAGCAGCTCGCGGAGCGGCGAAGGTAATGAGCAGTTCTTC	CASSSRSGEGNEQFF
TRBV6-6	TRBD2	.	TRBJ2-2	TGTGCCAGCAGTTACTCTGGCGGGGGGCCGGGCGGGGAGCTGTTTTTT	CASSYSGGGPGGELFF
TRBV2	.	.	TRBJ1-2	TGTGCCAGCACCGTTGGGGGGGGTAGCTATGGCTACACCTTC	CASTVGGGSYGYTF
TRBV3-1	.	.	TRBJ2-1	TGTGCCAGCAGCCCATTACCTGGGGGACAAGGAGGCAATGAGCAGTTCTTC	CASSPLPGGQGGNEQFF
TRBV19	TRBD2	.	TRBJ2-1	TGTGCCAGTAGTATGGTCGTGACTAGCGCGAATGAGCAGTTCTTC	CASSMVVTSANEQFF
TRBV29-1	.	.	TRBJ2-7	TGCAGCGTCCTCACAGGGCACTCCTACGAGCAGTACTTC	CSVLTGHSYEQYF
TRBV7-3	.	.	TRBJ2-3	TGTGCCAGCAGCTCTGGGACCGCAGATACGCAGTATTTT	CASSSGTADTQYF
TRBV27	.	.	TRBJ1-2	TGTGCCAGCAGTTCCCCGGGGGAAAGCTACACCTTC	CASSSPGESYTF
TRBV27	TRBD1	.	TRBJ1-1	TGTGCCAGCAGAATCAGGGGGGGGAACACTGAAGCTTTCTTT	CASRIRGGNTEAFF
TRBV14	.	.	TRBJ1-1	TGTGCCAGCAGCCAAAGATCGGGGAGACGGACTGAAGCTTTCTTT	CASSQRSGRRTEAFF
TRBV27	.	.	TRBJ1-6	TGTGCCAGCAGTTTCACGGGGGGTAATTCACCCCTCCACTTT	CASSFTGGNSPLHF
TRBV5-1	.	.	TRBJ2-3	TGCGCCAGCAGCTTGGAAACCGGGACGAGCACAGATACGCAGTATTTT	CASSLETGTSTDTQYF
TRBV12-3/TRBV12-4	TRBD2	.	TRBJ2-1	TGTGCCAGCAGTCCTCCCGGGGGACTGGGGGGGTTCAATGAGCAGTTCTTC	CASSPPGGLGGFNEQFF
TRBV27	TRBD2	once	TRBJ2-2	TGTGCCAGCGCGCCCCCTAGCGGACCCACCGGGGAGCTGTTTTTT	CASAPPSGPTGELFF
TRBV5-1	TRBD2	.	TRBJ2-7	TGCGCCAGCAGCTTGGTGGGGGAGGGCGCGGACGAGCAGTACTTC	CASSLVGEGADEQYF
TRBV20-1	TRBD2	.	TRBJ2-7	TGCAGTGGTGCGGGACTAGCGGGATCCATCAACTACGAGCAGTACTTC	CSGAGLAGSINYEQYF
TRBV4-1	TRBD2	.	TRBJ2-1	TGCGCCAGCAGCCAAGGTGGGGTAATGGGGACTAGCTCCTACAATGAGCAGTTCTTC	CASSQGGVMGTSSYNEQFF
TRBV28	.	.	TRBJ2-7	TGTGCCAGCAGTTTCCCCCGGGACGGGGACTACGAGCAGTACTTC	CASSFPRDGDYEQYF
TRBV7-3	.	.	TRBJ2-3	TGTGCCAGCAGCTTAAAGCCAGTGGGCACAGATACGCAGTATTTT	CASSLKPVGTDTQYF
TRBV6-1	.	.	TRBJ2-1	TGTGCCAGCAGTGATTCCCATTGGGGGTCGGGGTACAATGAGCAGTTCTTC	CASSDSHWGSGYNEQFF
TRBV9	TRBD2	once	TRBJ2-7	TGTGCCAGCAGCGTGGGGACTAGCAACTACGAGCAGTACTTC	CASSVGTSNYEQYF
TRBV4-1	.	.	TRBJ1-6	TGCGCCAGCAGCCAAGTGGGAGCAGCCTATTCACCCCTCCACTTT	CASSQVGAAYSPLHF
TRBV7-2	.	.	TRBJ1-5	TGTGCCAGCAGCTTGGGGCAGGGGCGCCGACAGCCCCAGCATTTT	CASSLGQGRRQPQHF
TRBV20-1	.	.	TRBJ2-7	TGCAGTGCTCGCATAATGTCGGCCTCCTACGAGCAGTACTTC	CSARIMSASYEQYF
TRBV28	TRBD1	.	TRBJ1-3	TGTGCCAGCAGTATGGACAGGGAAGGTTATACCGGAAACACCATATATTTT	CASSMDREGYTGNTIYF
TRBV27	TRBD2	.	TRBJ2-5	TGTGCCAGCAGTAATATCGGCGGGAGAGCCCTGGAGACCCAGTACTTC	CASSNIGGRALETQYF
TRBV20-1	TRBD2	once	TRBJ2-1	TGCAGTGCCCTAACACCTAGGACTAGCGGGAGGGACAATGGAAACAATGAGCAGTTCTTC	CSALTPRTSGRDNGNNEQFF
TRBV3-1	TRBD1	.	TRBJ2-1	TGTGCCAGCAGCCAAAACAAGCCGACAGGGACCTACAATGAGCAGTTCTTC	CASSQNKPTGTYNEQFF
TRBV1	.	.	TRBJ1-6	TGCACCAGCACCATAGTCCTGGGGATTTCACCCCTCCACTTT	CTSTIVLGISPLHF
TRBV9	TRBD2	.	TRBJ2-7	TGTGCCAGCAGCGTCTACGGGGGGGCCGGGTACGAGCAGTACTTC	CASSVYGGAGYEQYF
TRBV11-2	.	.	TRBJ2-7	TGTGCCAGCAAAGGGGGAGGGGACGAGCAGTACTTC	CASKGGGDEQYF
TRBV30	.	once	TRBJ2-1	TGTGCCTGGAGTGCGAGGGAACACAATGAGCAGTTCTTC	CAWSAREHNEQFF
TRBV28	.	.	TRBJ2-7	TGTGCCAGCAGTTCGAGCGGTCTCTACGAGCAGTACTTC	CASSSSGLYEQYF
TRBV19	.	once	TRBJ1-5	TGTGGCAGTAAAGTACGGGATAGCAATCAGCCCCAGCATTTT	CGSKVRDSNQPQHF
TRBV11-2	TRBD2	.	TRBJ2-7	TGTGCCAGCAGCCTCCAACCGGGACTAGGGAAAGCGGTGCAGTACTTC	CASSLQPGLGKAVQYF
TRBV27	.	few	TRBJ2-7	TGTGCCAGCAGTCATAACTACGAGCAGTACTTC	CASSHNYEQYF
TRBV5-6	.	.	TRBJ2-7	TGTGCCAGCAGCCTGGGGGACACCATCTTCTCCTACGAGCAGTACTTC	CASSLGDTIFSYEQYF
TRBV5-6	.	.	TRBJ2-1	TGTGCCAGCAGCAATGACAACCCTGACTTCTACAATCTCTACAATGAGCAGTTCTTC	CASSNDNPDFYNLYNEQFF
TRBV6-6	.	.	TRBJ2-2	TGTGCCAGCAGTTACAGGGGCAGGGGGGAGCTGTTTTTT	CASSYRGRGELFF
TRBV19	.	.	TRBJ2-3	TGTGCCAGTAGTGGGGGACATAGAAGCACGGATACGCAGTATTTT	CASSGGHRSTDTQYF
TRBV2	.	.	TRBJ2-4	TGTGCCAGCGGGGAAACGGGACGCGGAAACATTCAGTACTTC	CASGETGRGNIQYF
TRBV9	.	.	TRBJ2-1	TGTGCCAGCAGTGAAGACCTTACCTCCTACAATGAGCAGTTCTTC	CASSEDLTSYNEQFF
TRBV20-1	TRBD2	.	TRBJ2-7	TGCAGTGCTAGGGGGACTAGCGGGTACGAGCAGTACTTC	CSARGTSGYEQYF